This paragraph reports one T cell receptor beta chain. One junction end does not reproduce the germline sequence, and a read error may be involved. The record originates from a study of CD8+CD57+ T cells in acquired aplastic anemia. Investigators profiled TCR beta VDJ and CDR3 from genomic DNA template. TCRdb passed the reads through MiXCR, listing each CDR3 protein once. The sample lists roughly 420,000 distinct CDR3 sequences; 60% to 80% were seen once. The receptor was derived from a human donor in good health, serving as a control. Material for sequencing was sorted CD4+, CD8+, or CD8+CD57+ T cells (not recorded which) from PBMCs.

CDR3 loop: CASSEQGHVAEKHF. The CDR3 nucleotides read TGTGCCAGCAGCGAGCAGGGGCATGTGGCCGAGAAGCACTTC. This chain links TRBV9 with TRBJ2-7; weak D call: TRBD1 (6 bases). Germline V gene sequence: CDR1 SGDLS, CDR2 YYNGEE. The CDR3 runs 14 residues.